This T cell receptor (beta chain) comes out of a study of pediatric ulcerative colitis. Study background: Ulcerative colitis patients had pancolitis or left-sided colitis, with confirming histology.

One to two pinch biopsies were taken from the rectum during colonoscopy. Assay used: immunoSEQ multiplex PCR; TCRdb lists only in-frame clones, some missing. The sample consists of tens of thousands of clones, 55% to 85% of them appearing once. CDR1 is SGHKS, CDR2 YYEKEE, per germline (reference sequence). CDR3 size: 17 residues. Trimming removed 4 bases from V and 5 bases from J, with 21 bases in between. Sequenced material: gut tissue. The chain links TRBV5-5 to TRBJ2-2; perhaps TRBD1 as D (6 bases). The source of this sequence is a boy aged 5-17 years with moderate ulcerative colitis. CDR3 loop: CASSPQGQTRGTGELFF. DNA for the CDR3: TGTGCCAGCAGCCCCCAAGGACAGACTCGAGGGACCGGGGAGCTGTTTTTT.